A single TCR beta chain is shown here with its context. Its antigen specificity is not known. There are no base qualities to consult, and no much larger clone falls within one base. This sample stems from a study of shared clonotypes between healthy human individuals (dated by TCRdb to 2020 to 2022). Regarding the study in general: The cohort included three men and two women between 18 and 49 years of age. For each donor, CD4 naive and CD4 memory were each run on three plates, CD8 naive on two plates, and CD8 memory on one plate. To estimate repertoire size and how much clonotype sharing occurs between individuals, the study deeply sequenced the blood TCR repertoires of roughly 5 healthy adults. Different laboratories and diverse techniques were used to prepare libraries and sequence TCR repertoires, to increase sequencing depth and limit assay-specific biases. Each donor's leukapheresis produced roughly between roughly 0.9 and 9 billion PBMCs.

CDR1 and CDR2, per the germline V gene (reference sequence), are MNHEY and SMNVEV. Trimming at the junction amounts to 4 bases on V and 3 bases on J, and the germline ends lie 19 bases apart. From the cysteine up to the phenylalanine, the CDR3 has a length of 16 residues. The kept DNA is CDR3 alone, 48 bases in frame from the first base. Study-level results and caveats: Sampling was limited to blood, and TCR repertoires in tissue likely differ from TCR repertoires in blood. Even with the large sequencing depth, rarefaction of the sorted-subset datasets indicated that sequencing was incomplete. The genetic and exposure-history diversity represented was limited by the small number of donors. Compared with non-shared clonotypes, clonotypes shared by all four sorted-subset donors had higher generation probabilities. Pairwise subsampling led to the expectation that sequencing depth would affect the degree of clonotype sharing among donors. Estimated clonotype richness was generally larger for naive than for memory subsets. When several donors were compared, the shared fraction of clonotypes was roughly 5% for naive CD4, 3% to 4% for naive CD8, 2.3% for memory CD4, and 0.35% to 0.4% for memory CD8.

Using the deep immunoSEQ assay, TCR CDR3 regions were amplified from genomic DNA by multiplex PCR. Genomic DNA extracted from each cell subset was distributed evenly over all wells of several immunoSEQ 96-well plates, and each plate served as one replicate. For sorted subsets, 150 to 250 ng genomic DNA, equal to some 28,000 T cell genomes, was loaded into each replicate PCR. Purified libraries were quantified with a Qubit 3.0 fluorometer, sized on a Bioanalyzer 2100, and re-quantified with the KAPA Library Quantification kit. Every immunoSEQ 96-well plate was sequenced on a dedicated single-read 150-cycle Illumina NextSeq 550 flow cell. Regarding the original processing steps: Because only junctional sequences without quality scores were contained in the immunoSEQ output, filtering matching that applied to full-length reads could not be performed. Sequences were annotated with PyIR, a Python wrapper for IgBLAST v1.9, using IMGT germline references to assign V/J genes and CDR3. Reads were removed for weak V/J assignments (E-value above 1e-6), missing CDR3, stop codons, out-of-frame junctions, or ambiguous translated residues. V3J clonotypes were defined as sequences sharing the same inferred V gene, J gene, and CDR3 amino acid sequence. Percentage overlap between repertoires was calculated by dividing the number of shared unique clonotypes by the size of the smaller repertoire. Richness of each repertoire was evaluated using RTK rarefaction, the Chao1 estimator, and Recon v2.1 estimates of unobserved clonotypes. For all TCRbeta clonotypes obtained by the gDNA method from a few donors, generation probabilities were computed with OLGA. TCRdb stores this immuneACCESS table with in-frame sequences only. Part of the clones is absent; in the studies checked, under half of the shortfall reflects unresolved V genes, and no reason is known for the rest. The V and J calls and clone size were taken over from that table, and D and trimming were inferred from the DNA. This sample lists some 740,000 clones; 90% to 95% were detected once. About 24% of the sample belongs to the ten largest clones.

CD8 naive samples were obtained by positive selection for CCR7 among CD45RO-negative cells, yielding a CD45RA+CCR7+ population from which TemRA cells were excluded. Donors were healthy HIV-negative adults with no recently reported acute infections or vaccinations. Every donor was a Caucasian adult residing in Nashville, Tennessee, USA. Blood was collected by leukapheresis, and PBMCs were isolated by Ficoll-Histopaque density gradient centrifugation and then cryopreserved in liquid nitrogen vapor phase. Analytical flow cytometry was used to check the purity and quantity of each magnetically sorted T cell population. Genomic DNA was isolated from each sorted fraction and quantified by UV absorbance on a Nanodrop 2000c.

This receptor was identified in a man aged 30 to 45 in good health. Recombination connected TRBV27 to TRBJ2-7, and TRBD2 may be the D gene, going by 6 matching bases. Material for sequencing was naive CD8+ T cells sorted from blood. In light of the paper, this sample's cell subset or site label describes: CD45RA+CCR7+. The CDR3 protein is CASSSYRLAQSYEQYF. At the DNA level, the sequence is TGTGCCAGCAGTTCCTACAGGCTAGCGCAGAGCTACGAGCAGTACTTC.